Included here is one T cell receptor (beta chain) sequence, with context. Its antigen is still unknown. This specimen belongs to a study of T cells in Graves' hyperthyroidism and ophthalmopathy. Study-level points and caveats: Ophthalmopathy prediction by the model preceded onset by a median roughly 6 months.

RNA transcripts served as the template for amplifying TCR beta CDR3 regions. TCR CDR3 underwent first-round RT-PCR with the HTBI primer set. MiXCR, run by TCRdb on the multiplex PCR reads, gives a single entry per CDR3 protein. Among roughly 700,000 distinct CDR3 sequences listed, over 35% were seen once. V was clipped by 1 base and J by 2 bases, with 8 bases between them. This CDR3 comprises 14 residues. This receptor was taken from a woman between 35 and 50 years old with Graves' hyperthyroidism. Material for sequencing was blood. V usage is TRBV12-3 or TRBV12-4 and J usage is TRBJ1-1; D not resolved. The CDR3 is CASSLEATNTEAFF. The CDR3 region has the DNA TGTGCCAGCAGTTTAGAGGCCACTAACACTGAAGCTTTCTTT.